This passage covers 11 T cell receptor beta chains from one sample sequenced in a study of blood T cell repertoires in COVID-19. The method was immunoSEQ multiplex PCR; TCRdb's version includes in-frame clones alone and lacks a portion of them. The table shows 250,000 to 300,000 clones, with around nine tenths occurring only once. What was sequenced was peripheral blood. Every receptor here comes from a man younger than 40 with active or convalescent COVID-19.

This rearrangement joins TRBV27 to TRBJ1-4; 8 positions match TRBD1. The trim removed 5 bases at V and 7 bases at J, leaving 6 bases unmatched. There are 14 residues in the CDR3. The germline gives CDR1 MNHEY, CDR2 SMNVEV (reference sequence). DNA for the CDR3: TGTGCCAGCAGTCCCGGACAGGGCGGTGAAAAACTGTTTTTT. Protein: CASSPGQGGEKLFF.

This clone was detected only once. The chain combines TRBV2 with TRBJ1-5; D perhaps matches TRBD1 (5 bases). V lost 4 bases and J 1 base, leaving 8 bases between the germline ends. The CDR3 has 14 residues. CDR1 SNHLY and CDR2 FYNNEI come from the germline V gene. CDR3 sequence: CASSVAGSNQPQHF. The CDR3 DNA is TGTGCCAGCAGTGTGGCAGGGAGCAATCAGCCCCAGCATTTT.

This chain connects TRBV5-6 to TRBJ2-1; 8 positions match TRBD1. Germline values: CDR1 SGHDT, CDR2 YYEEEE. The CDR3 extends over 15 amino acids. V was clipped by 0 bases and J by 6 bases; unmatched bases: 5. The CDR3 sequence: CASSLARTGGNEQFF. The CDR3 DNA is TGTGCCAGCAGCTTGGCCAGAACAGGGGGCAATGAGCAGTTCTTC. The variable domain in full, with the rest retrieved from reference TRBV5-6 and TRBJ2-1, is DAGVTQSPTHLIKTRGQQVTLRCSPKSGHDTVSWYQQALGQGPQFIFQYYEEEERQRGNFPDRFSGHQFPNYSSELNVNALLLGDSALYLCASSLARTGGNEQFFGPGTRLTVL.

The gene calls are TRBV5-8 and TRBJ2-3; 14 bases align to TRBD2. Trimming took 0 bases from V and 6 from J; bases not matched to a gene: 9. The CDR3 is 18 amino acids. Germline CDR1 is SGHTS and CDR2 is YDEGEE. The CDR3 nucleotides read TGTGCCAGCAGCTTGGAAGGACTAGCGGGGGGCCATCTCGATACGCAGTATTTT. Protein: CASSLEGLAGGHLDTQYF.

This clone has only one observation. The rearrangement joins TRBV7-2 to TRBJ2-7; D call uncertain. Germline CDR1 reads SGHTA; CDR2 reads FQGNSA. V was clipped by 5 bases and J by 1 base, with 6 bases between them. The CDR3 has 12 residues. The DNA for the CDR3 is TGTGCCAGCAGCATTCTGTCCTACGAGCAGTACTTC. Its protein is CASSILSYEQYF. Based on the CDR3 plus reference TRBV7-2 and TRBJ2-7, the full variable domain is GAGVSQSPSNKVTEKGKDVELRCDPISGHTALYWYRQSLGQGLEFLIYFQGNSAPDKSGLPSDRFSAERTGGSVSTLTIQRTQQEDSAVYLCASSILSYEQYFGPGTRLTVT.

This clone was observed a handful of times. This chain uses TRBV4-1 with TRBJ2-1; 8 bases agree with TRBD1. The CDR3 has 14 residues. V lost 3 bases to trimming and J lost 9 bases; unmatched junction nucleotides: 7. The germline CDR1 and CDR2 sequences are MGHRA and YSYEKL. CDR3 region: CASSHERTGREQFF. DNA for the CDR3: TGCGCCAGCAGCCACGAGAGGACAGGGCGTGAGCAGTTCTTC.

CDR3 in DNA: TGTGCCAGCAGCGTAGGACAGGGGCCGGGGGTAGATACGCAGTATTTT. Its translation: CASSVGQGPGVDTQYF. The chain has TRBV5-4 and TRBJ2-3; TRBD1 aligns across 9 bases. The CDR3 loop spans 16 amino acids. Germline CDR1 reads SGHNT; CDR2 reads YYREEE (reference sequence). V lost 4 bases, J lost 5 bases, and 11 bases stayed unmatched.

V usage is TRBV5-4 and J usage is TRBJ2-1; weak D call: TRBD2 (6 bases). Germline V gene data show CDR1 as SGHNT and CDR2 as YYREEE (reference sequence). Trimming stripped 1 base from V and 10 bases from J, with 12 bases between. CDR3 length: 13 residues. CDR3 sequence reads: CASSLTLATEQFF. The CDR3 DNA sequence: TGTGCCAGCAGCTTGACCCTAGCGACCGAGCAGTTCTTC.

V and J are TRBV2 and TRBJ1-3, with 8 bases matching TRBD1. V was pared by 2 bases and J by 3 bases, with 9 bases of the junction left unmatched. CDR3 length: 17 residues. CDR1 and CDR2 from the germline V gene are SNHLY and FYNNEI. The CDR3 sequence: CASSEQRTGYGGNTIYF. The CDR3 nucleotides read TGTGCCAGCAGTGAACAAAGGACAGGGTACGGTGGAAACACCATATATTTT.

J is TRBJ1-2 and V is TRBV3-1 (or the pseudogene TRBV3-2); D not resolved. Germline CDR1 is LGHDT and CDR2 is YNNKEL (reference sequence). The CDR3 runs to 13 residues. The V end was cut by 4 bases, the J end by 5 bases, with 11 bases between. This chain's CDR3 is CASSLLGSYGYTF. The DNA of the CDR3 is TGTGCCAGCAGCCTCTTGGGCAGTTATGGCTACACCTTC.

This clone was found once. This chain uses TRBV13 with TRBJ1-5; 8 positions match TRBD1. The CDR3 length is 15 residues. Losses at the gene ends were 5 bases for V and 6 bases for J; bases not matched to a gene: 9. CDR1 and CDR2 from the germline V gene are PRHDT and FYEKMQ (reference sequence). CDR3 loop: CASSRRQGLFQPQHF. The CDR3 region has the DNA TGTGCCAGCAGCCGAAGACAGGGGCTTTTTCAGCCCCAGCATTTT.